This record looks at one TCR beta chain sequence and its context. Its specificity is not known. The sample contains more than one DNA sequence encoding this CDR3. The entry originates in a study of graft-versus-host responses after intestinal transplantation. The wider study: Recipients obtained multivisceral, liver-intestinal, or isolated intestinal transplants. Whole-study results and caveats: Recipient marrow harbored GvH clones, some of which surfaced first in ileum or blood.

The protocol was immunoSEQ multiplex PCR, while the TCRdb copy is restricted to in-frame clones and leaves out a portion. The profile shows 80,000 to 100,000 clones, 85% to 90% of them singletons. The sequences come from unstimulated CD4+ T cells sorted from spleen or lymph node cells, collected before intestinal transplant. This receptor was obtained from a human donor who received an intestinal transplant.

DNA for the CDR3: TGCGCCAGCAGCCAATCGGACAGGGGGTCCTACGAGCAGTACTTC. This sequence encodes CASSQSDRGSYEQYF. V usage is TRBV4-1 and J usage is TRBJ2-7; 10 bases fit TRBD1. CDR1 and CDR2 (germline): MGHRA, YSYEKL. The V and J ends lost 2 bases and 1 base, in that order; junction bases with no gene match: 2. The CDR3 spans 15 residues.